This T cell receptor beta chain originates from a study of identical twins. Points from the study as a whole: Invariant MAIT and iNKT cells are populations that could partly confound zero-insertion analyses. The study reached conclusions through statistical analysis that was cross-sectional, not following the same donors.

Via MiXCR, TCRdb re-called the 5' RACE reads, giving one row per CDR3 protein. The sample lists more than 650,000 distinct CDR3 sequences; around 5.7% were seen once. Germline trimming cut 5 bases from V and 3 bases from J; bases unmatched to any gene: 5. The length of the CDR3 is 13 residues. Germline values: CDR1 DFQATT, CDR2 SNEGSKA (reference sequence). A note on this clonotype: Its antigen is unknown.

The clonotype comes from a man younger than 35 in good health. The chain employs TRBV20-1 and TRBJ2-7; 9 positions agree with TRBD2. The sequenced sample consisted of naive T cells sorted from blood. The CDR3 region is CSALGLALYEQYF. The CDR3 DNA sequence: TGCAGTGCTCTGGGACTAGCCCTCTACGAGCAGTACTTC.